Listed here are 31 T cell receptor beta chains from one sample, sequenced in a study of T cells in localized non-small cell lung cancer. The table came from immunoSEQ multiplex PCR; TCRdb's copy has only in-frame clones and leaves some out. Among roughly 38,000 clones listed, roughly 88% were seen once. Sample: peripheral blood mononuclear cells, taken before any cancer treatment. The receptors come from a male donor older than 55 with stage II lung adenocarcinoma.

The rearrangement uses TRBV11-2 and TRBJ2-3; TRBD2 aligns across 8 bases. Germline V CDR1 and CDR2: SGHAT, FQNNGV. The J segment lost 6 bases and the V segment lost 3 bases, leaving 5 bases of the junction unmatched. The CDR3 loop spans 14 amino acids. CDR3 sequence: CASSFLGGRDTQYF. DNA of the CDR3: TGTGCCAGCAGCTTCTTAGGCGGGAGGGATACGCAGTATTTT.

This clone was seen only once. The identical CDR3 is also encoded by other nucleotide sequences in the sample. For the CDR3, the DNA is TGTGCCATCGGACAAAGTAATCAGCCCCAGCATTTT. Translating it yields CAIGQSNQPQHF. V and J are TRBV10-3 and TRBJ1-5, with a tentative D call TRBD1 (5 bases). Germline V gene data show CDR1 as ENHRY and CDR2 as SYGVKD. The V end was cut by 8 bases, the J end by 4 bases, with 9 bases between. CDR3 length: 12 residues.

This clone has just one count. The V call is TRBV7-3, the J call TRBJ1-1; 12 nucleotides match TRBD1. CDR3 length: 20 amino acids. With 0 bases clipped from V and 5 bases from J, the junction kept 16 bases outside the gene matches. Germline assignment: CDR1 SGHTA and CDR2 FQGTGA. CDR3 sequence (DNA): TGTGCCAGCAGCTTAACTCCTTCCTTTGGGACAGGGGGCGCGGGAACTGAAGCTTTCTTT. Encoded protein: CASSLTPSFGTGGAGTEAFF.

The count of this clone is one. J is TRBJ1-6 and V is TRBV5-1; D perhaps matches TRBD1 (6 bases). Looked up from germline, CDR1 is SGHRS and CDR2 is YFSETQ. The CDR3 consists of 17 residues. V lost 4 bases, J lost 5 bases, and 19 bases lay in between. The CDR3 reads CASSARTEWWDNSPLHF. The DNA for the CDR3 is TGCGCCAGCAGCGCGAGGACAGAGTGGTGGGATAATTCACCCCTCCACTTT.

In its sample, this clone was seen once. One end of the junction fails to match germline, which may point to a read error. V is TRBV18 and J is TRBJ2-7; TRBD1 might be the D (6 bases). The CDR3 loop spans 15 amino acids. From germline, CDR1 is KGHSH and CDR2 LQKENI. The CDR3 reads CASSPPGTPTYEQYF. CDR3 DNA sequence: TGTGCCAGCTCTCCACCCGGGACACCTACCTACGAGCAGTACTTC.

The chain recombines TRBV19 with TRBJ2-1; D might be TRBD1 (5 bases). The CDR3 extends over 13 amino acids. Germline V lookup: CDR1 LNHDA, CDR2 SQIVND (reference sequence). Trimming removed 10 bases at V and 9 bases at J, with 19 bases between. The DNA of the CDR3 is TGTGCCATCCTGGACACGGCCCAGGGTGAGCAGTTCTTC. Amino acid sequence: CAILDTAQGEQFF.

This clone was detected a few times. This CDR3 is CASSEYRRDPATNEKLFF. CDR3 nucleotide sequence: TGTGCCAGCAGTGAATATAGGAGGGACCCGGCAACTAATGAAAAACTGTTTTTT. The chain has TRBV25-1 and TRBJ1-4; D is possibly TRBD1 (5 bases). This CDR3 spans 18 amino acids. Trimming took off 0 bases at V and 0 bases at J, with 14 bases between the two ends. Germline V gene data show CDR1 as MGHDK and CDR2 as SYGVNS.

The chain links TRBV12-5 to TRBJ1-3; no clear D. The germline V gene encodes CDR1 LGHNT and CDR2 FRNRAP. Between the trimmed V and J ends, which lost 11 bases and 0 bases, there was a span of 11 bases. CDR3 length: 13 residues. The CDR3 region is CASRATSGNTIYF. Here the CDR3 DNA reads TGTGCTTCAAGGGCCACCTCTGGAAACACCATATATTTT.

The chain links TRBV7-9 to TRBJ1-4; 9 positions match TRBD1. The J segment lost 7 bases and the V segment lost 5 bases, leaving 11 bases of the junction unmatched. CDR3 length: 16 amino acids. Per the germline V gene, CDR1 is SEHNR and CDR2 is FQNEAQ (reference sequence). CDR3 in amino acids: CASSQSPTGGGEKLFF. The CDR3 DNA reads as TGTGCCAGCAGCCAAAGCCCCACAGGGGGCGGTGAAAAACTGTTTTTT.

This chain joins TRBV6-5 and TRBJ2-7; D is unresolved. Germline CDR1 reads MNHEY; CDR2 reads SVGAGI. This CDR3 has 11 amino acids. Trimming pared 6 bases from V and 6 bases from J, leaving 9 bases between. CDR3 bases: TGTGCCAGCAGGTATAGGAGCGAGCAGTACTTC. Encoded protein: CASRYRSEQYF.

The chain links TRBV6-6 to TRBJ2-7; 8 positions match TRBD2. The CDR3 is 15 residues long. Germline lookup yields CDR1 MNHNY and CDR2 SVGAGI (reference sequence). V shed 4 bases, J shed 3 bases, and the junction held 8 bases outside the gene matches. This chain's CDR3 is CASSSPAGERYEQYF. The CDR3 nucleotides read TGTGCCAGCAGTTCTCCAGCGGGAGAACGCTACGAGCAGTACTTC.

This clone was observed a single time. The V call is TRBV10-3, the J call TRBJ1-3, with D unclear. V was trimmed by 7 bases and J by 0 bases, leaving 10 bases between them. The germline CDR1 and CDR2 sequences are ENHRY and SYGVKD. The CDR3 sequence is 14 residues long. CDR3 sequence reads: CAIKETLSGNTIYF. The CDR3 bases are TGTGCCATCAAGGAGACACTCTCTGGAAACACCATATATTTT.

This clone was seen once. V gene TRBV2 combines with J gene TRBJ2-7, with 9 positions matching TRBD1. V trimming: 4 bases; J trimming: 6 bases; junction bases outside the gene matches: 7. Germline V CDR1 and CDR2: SNHLY, FYNNEI. CDR3 size: 14 residues. This chain's CDR3 is CASSGGTGLREQYF. The CDR3 nucleotides are TGTGCCAGCAGTGGAGGGACAGGGCTCCGCGAGCAGTACTTC.

This clone was observed once. The chain links TRBV19 to TRBJ2-7, with a weak D call TRBD1 (6 bases). This CDR3 is 15 amino acids long. Germline lookup yields CDR1 LNHDA and CDR2 SQIVND (reference sequence). Trimming took off 8 bases at V and 0 bases at J, with 17 bases between the two ends. CDR3 sequence: CASSPTPTGSYEQYF. In nucleotides, the CDR3 is TGTGCCAGTTCGCCCACCCCGACAGGCTCCTACGAGCAGTACTTC.

The rearrangement links TRBV6-5 to TRBJ2-7, with D possibly being TRBD1 (5 bases). The CDR3 sequence is 15 residues long. The V end was cut by 5 bases, the J end by 4 bases, with 18 bases between. Germline CDR1 MNHEY, CDR2 SVGAGI. The CDR3 loop reads CASSPPGRVGYEQYF. Here the CDR3 DNA reads TGTGCCAGCAGTCCCCCCGGCAGGGTGGGATACGAGCAGTACTTC.

This clone has just one count. V is TRBV7-2 and J is TRBJ1-1; 10 nucleotides align to TRBD1. The germline CDR1 and CDR2 sequences are SGHTA and FQGNSA. With V trimmed by 7 bases and J by 4 bases, 6 bases remained unmatched. The CDR3 loop spans 14 amino acids. The CDR3 loop is CASTPGQGGTEAFF. Here the CDR3 DNA reads TGTGCCAGCACACCCGGACAGGGGGGCACTGAAGCTTTCTTT.

The chain joins TRBV7-9 to TRBJ1-2, with 9 bases lining up with TRBD1. This CDR3 comprises 15 residues. The V and J ends lost 7 bases and 4 bases, in that order; junction bases with no gene match: 10. Germline V CDR1 and CDR2: SEHNR, FQNEAQ (reference sequence). The CDR3 reads CASTPEDRGAYGYTF. CDR3 nucleotide sequence: TGTGCCAGCACCCCAGAAGACAGGGGGGCCTATGGCTACACCTTC.

The chain joins TRBV28 to TRBJ1-4; TRBD1 might be the D (5 bases). The length of the CDR3 is 15 residues. The V end was cut by 5 bases, the J end by 7 bases, with 17 bases between. Per the germline V gene, CDR1 is MDHEN and CDR2 is SYDVKM. This CDR3 is CASSQLGTGGEKLFF. CDR3 sequence (DNA): TGTGCCAGCAGTCAACTGGGGACTGGGGGTGAAAAACTGTTTTTT.

This chain connects TRBV6-1 to TRBJ1-6; D may be TRBD1 (5 bases). CDR3 length: 13 residues. Germline loops: CDR1 MNHNS, CDR2 SASEGT. Between the trimmed V and J ends, which lost 4 bases and 7 bases, there was a span of 8 bases. The CDR3, as DNA: TGTGCCAGCAGTGGGGGGAGGAATTCACCCCTCCACTTT. This sequence encodes CASSGGRNSPLHF.

The chain joins TRBV7-2 to TRBJ2-7; D is possibly TRBD2 (6 bases). V lost 4 bases and J 6 bases, leaving 10 bases between the germline ends. The CDR3 is 12 residues long. CDR1 and CDR2 from the germline V gene are SGHTA and FQGNSA. The CDR3 bases are TGTGCCAGCAGCTGGAGGGAAGGCGAGCAGTACTTC. As protein: CASSWREGEQYF.

The gene calls are TRBV10-3 and TRBJ2-7, with D possibly called TRBD1 or TRBD2 (6 bases each). This CDR3 has 15 residues. V was trimmed by 0 bases and J by 2 bases, leaving 11 bases between them. The germline CDR1 and CDR2 sequences are ENHRY and SYGVKD. In DNA form, the CDR3 reads TGTGCCATCAGTGAGTCGGGGGGCACTGCCTACGAGCAGTACTTC. This gives the protein CAISESGGTAYEQYF.

The chain recombines TRBV7-9 with TRBJ2-5, with 10 bases identical to TRBD1. CDR3 length equals 14 residues. Germline CDR1 SEHNR, CDR2 FQNEAQ (reference sequence). V lost 5 bases, J lost 7 bases, and 7 bases stayed unmatched. CDR3 sequence reads: CASSIVDRGLTQYF. In nucleotides, the CDR3 is TGTGCCAGCAGCATAGTGGACAGGGGGTTGACCCAGTACTTC.

This clone was detected once. This sequence joins TRBV5-1 and TRBJ2-3, with D uncertain. CDR3 length equals 13 residues. Trimming shortened V by 3 bases and J by 2 bases, and 7 bases separated the two germline ends. Per germline, CDR1 SGHRS and CDR2 YFSETQ. CDR3 coding DNA: TGCGCCAGCAGCTATCCAAACACAGATACGCAGTATTTT. Amino acids: CASSYPNTDTQYF.

The chain recombines TRBV30 with TRBJ2-1; a possible D gene is TRBD2 (5 bases). This CDR3 comprises 14 residues. Trimming took 5 bases from V and 0 from J, leaving 11 bases between them. CDR1 and CDR2 from the germline V gene are GTSNPN and SVGIG (reference sequence). CDR3 bases: TGTGCCTGGGCTCCGGGGAGCTCCTACAATGAGCAGTTCTTC. This codes for CAWAPGSSYNEQFF.

J is TRBJ2-7 and V is TRBV4-3; 9 bases agree with TRBD2. Germline values: CDR1 LGHNA, CDR2 YSLEER. The V gene end was trimmed by 3 bases and the J gene end by 3 bases; junction bases not matched to a gene: 3. The CDR3 covers 14 residues. The CDR3 loop reads CASSQKTSGYEQYF. The CDR3 DNA reads TGCGCCAGCAGCCAGAAGACTAGCGGCTACGAGCAGTACTTC.

This clone was observed a single time. The rearrangement uses TRBV6-6 and TRBJ2-5; D not resolved. CDR1 is MNHNY, CDR2 SVGAGI, per germline (reference sequence). The CDR3 runs 13 residues. Trimming cost V 6 bases and J 5 bases, with 13 bases left between them. CDR3: CASSRTPRETQYF. The CDR3 DNA sequence: TGTGCCAGCAGCAGGACCCCGAGGGAGACCCAGTACTTC.

V is TRBV30 and J is TRBJ2-1; 9 positions match TRBD2. The CDR3 length is 17 residues. The V and J ends lost 0 bases and 7 bases, in that order; junction bases with no gene match: 13. Germline lookup yields CDR1 GTSNPN and CDR2 SVGIG (reference sequence). In nucleotides, the CDR3 is TGTGCCTGGAGTGTAGAAGCTAGCGGGGATCCTATAAATGAGCAGTTCTTC. Translation: CAWSVEASGDPINEQFF. Looking up the rest from reference TRBV30 and TRBJ2-1 gives the full variable domain: SQTIHQWPATLVQPVGSPLSLECTVEGTSNPNLYWYRQAAGRGLQLLFYSVGIGQISSEVPQNLSASRPQDRQFILSSKKLLLSDSGFYLCAWSVEASGDPINEQFFGPGTRLTVL.

The V gene is TRBV19, the J gene TRBJ2-6; D could derive from TRBD1 or TRBD2 (5 bases each). Germline loops: CDR1 LNHDA, CDR2 SQIVND (reference sequence). The CDR3 is 16 amino acids. The V end was cut by 3 bases, the J end by 0 bases, with 9 bases between. The CDR3 is CASSMGVISGANVLTF. The DNA of the CDR3 is TGTGCCAGTAGTATGGGGGTGATCTCTGGGGCCAACGTCCTGACTTTC.

The count of this clone is one. The chain couples TRBV27 to TRBJ2-2; 7 nucleotides agree with TRBD1. The CDR3 loop spans 16 amino acids. After removal of 5 bases from V and 6 bases from J, the junction contained 12 bases not matched to a gene. Per germline, CDR1 MNHEY and CDR2 SMNVEV (reference sequence). CDR3 sequence: CASSRRGQALSGELFF. As DNA, the CDR3 is TGTGCCAGCAGTCGACGCGGACAGGCCCTCTCCGGGGAGCTGTTTTTT.

This rearrangement joins TRBV19 to TRBJ2-1, with 7 bases fitting TRBD1. With V trimmed by 4 bases and J by 6 bases, 9 bases remained unmatched. The CDR3 consists of 15 residues. CDR1 and CDR2 from the germline V gene are LNHDA and SQIVND (reference sequence). The CDR3 spells CASSTKGASGNEQFF. CDR3 DNA: TGTGCCAGTAGTACAAAGGGGGCTTCGGGCAATGAGCAGTTCTTC.

The chain joins TRBV5-1 to TRBJ1-1; D is unclear. Germline V gene lookup returns CDR1 SGHRS and CDR2 YFSETQ. Between the trimmed V and J ends, which lost 7 bases and 7 bases, there was a span of 14 bases. The CDR3 is 12 residues long. CDR3 protein: CASPLRTREAFF. As DNA, the CDR3 is TGCGCCAGCCCGCTGCGAACCCGTGAAGCTTTCTTT. Full variable domain (outside the CDR3, taken from reference TRBV5-1 and TRBJ1-1): KAGVTQTPRYLIKTRGQQVTLSCSPISGHRSVSWYQQTPGQGLQFLFEYFSETQRNKGNFPGRFSGRQFSNSRSEMNVSTLELGDSALYLCASPLRTREAFFGQGTRLTVV.